The 13 T cell receptor beta chains below come from one sample, sequenced in a study of T cells in Graves' hyperthyroidism and ophthalmopathy. Regions amplified from RNA transcripts were the TCR beta CDR3 regions. Researchers ran a first-round RT-PCR on the TCR CDR3 using the HTBI primer set. A single record per CDR3 protein comes from TCRdb applying MiXCR to the multiplex PCR reads. The sample includes under 350,000 distinct CDR3 sequences, around 23% seen only once; the top ten take around 50%. The sample comprised blood. The receptors originated from a woman between 50 and 59 years old with Graves' hyperthyroidism.

This clonotype was recorded at least ten times. The chain has TRBV5-1 and TRBJ1-2, with 10 positions matching TRBD1. Per the germline V gene, CDR1 is SGHRS and CDR2 is YFSETQ. This CDR3 has 16 amino acids. Trimming cost V 0 bases and J 3 bases; bases outside gene matches: 5. Written as DNA, the CDR3 is TGCGCCAGCAGCTTGGCCGGGGACAGGGGTGACTATGGCTACACCTTC. As protein: CASSLAGDRGDYGYTF. The full variable domain, in which reference TRBV5-1 and TRBJ1-2 provide the parts outside the CDR3, is KAGVTQTPRYLIKTRGQQVTLSCSPISGHRSVSWYQQTPGQGLQFLFEYFSETQRNKGNFPGRFSGRQFSNSRSEMNVSTLELGDSALYLCASSLAGDRGDYGYTFGSGTRLTVV.

This clonotype has at least ten counts. The chain carries TRBV2 and TRBJ2-7; D gene uncertain. Germline CDR1 SNHLY, CDR2 FYNNEI. Trimming shortened V by 3 bases and J by 5 bases, and 11 bases separated the two germline ends. This CDR3 is built from 13 residues. The CDR3 region has the DNA TGTGCCAGCAGTGATTGGGGTGACCACGAGCAGTACTTC. This sequence encodes CASSDWGDHEQYF.

This clonotype occurred many times. J is TRBJ2-7 and V is TRBV20-1; D possibly corresponds to TRBD2 (6 bases). V was trimmed by 6 bases and J by 0 bases, leaving 15 bases between them. The CDR3 sequence is 14 residues long. Germline V lookup: CDR1 DFQATT, CDR2 SNEGSKA (reference sequence). The chain's CDR3 is CSARRDSYSYEQYF. The CDR3 DNA is TGCAGTGCCCGCCGGGACTCGTACTCCTACGAGCAGTACTTC.

A remark on this clonotype: It may be a read error: a sequence one base away is much more abundant. This chain connects TRBV18 to TRBJ1-2; 8 bases are a match to TRBD1. Germline V lookup: CDR1 KGHSH, CDR2 LQKENI. CDR3 length: 15 amino acids. The CDR3 DNA sequence: TGTGCCAGCTCACCATCCGCAGGGGGCGCGTATGGCCACACCTTC. As protein: CASSPSAGGAYGHTF.

The chain links TRBV15 to TRBJ1-2; 8 bases are shared with TRBD1. The CDR3 sequence is 13 residues long. Germline V CDR1 and CDR2: LNHNV, YYDKDF (reference sequence). V shed 7 bases and J 4 bases; nucleotides not matched to a gene: 5. Written as DNA, the CDR3 is TGTGCCACCAAATCAGGGGGCCCCTATGGCTACACCTTC. Protein sequence: CATKSGGPYGYTF. Full variable domain (missing parts from reference TRBV15 and TRBJ1-2): DAMVIQNPRYQVTQFGKPVTLSCSQTLNHNVMYWYQQKSSQAPKLLFHYYDKDFNNEADTPDNFQSRRPNTSFCFLDIRSPGLGDTAMYLCATKSGGPYGYTFGSGTRLTVV.

This sequence joins TRBV11-2 and TRBJ1-1, with a weak D call TRBD1 (5 bases). This CDR3 has 18 residues. Germline CDR1 SGHAT, CDR2 FQNNGV. Between the trimmed V and J ends, which lost 1 base and 0 bases, there was a span of 18 bases. The DNA of the CDR3 is TGTGCCAGCAGCTTAGCTTCCCTGGGGGGACCAATGAACACTGAAGCTTTCTTT. It yields the protein CASSLASLGGPMNTEAFF.

A remark on this clonotype: A much larger clone lies one base from this, so it may be a read error. The J gene is TRBJ2-7, the V gene TRBV5-1, with 9 nucleotides matching TRBD2. The tail of the sequence fits TRBJ2-1 better, so the J call may be wrong. Germline V gene data show CDR1 as SGHRS and CDR2 as YFSETQ. CDR3 length: 15 amino acids. Written as DNA, the CDR3 is TGCGCCAGCAGCTTGGAATCTAGCGGGGCCTACGAGCAGTTCTTC. Amino acids: CASSLESSGAYEQFF.

This clonotype came up a few times. The V and J genes are TRBV2 and TRBJ2-3, with unresolved D. Germline V gene data show CDR1 as SNHLY and CDR2 as FYNNEI. The CDR3 has 11 residues. Trimming left V 6 bases short and J 6 bases short, with 7 bases between. The DNA of the CDR3 is TGTGCCAGCAGGCCCAAGGATACGCAGTATTTT. Its protein is CASRPKDTQYF.

There are many counts of this clonotype. The CDR3 loop reads CASSIGTGGWYTEAFF. DNA for the CDR3: TGTGCCAGCAGCATAGGGACAGGGGGCTGGTACACTGAAGCTTTCTTT. The V and J genes are TRBV5-5 and TRBJ1-1; 12 bases are a match to TRBD1. The CDR3 is 16 residues long. With 4 bases clipped from V and 3 bases from J, the junction kept 7 bases outside the gene matches. Germline V gene lookup returns CDR1 SGHKS and CDR2 YYEKEE (reference sequence).

This clonotype was recorded many times. This sequence joins TRBV5-6 and TRBJ1-1; 8 positions agree with TRBD1. The ends lost 4 bases at V and 6 bases at J; junction bases unmatched: 8. The CDR3 sequence is 14 residues long. CDR1 SGHDT and CDR2 YYEEEE come from the germline V gene. The CDR3 DNA is TGTGCCAGCAGCCCTGACAGGGGTCGGGCTGAAGCTTTCTTT. Translating it yields CASSPDRGRAEAFF.

Only one count was recorded for this clonotype. This chain links TRBV12-5 with TRBJ2-1; a possible D gene is TRBD1 (6 bases). V was cut by 3 bases and J by 8 bases, with 11 bases left in between. The CDR3 covers 13 residues. The germline CDR1 and CDR2 sequences are LGHNT and FRNRAP. For the CDR3, the DNA is TGTGCTAGTGGTTTAGGCAGGGGCTATGAGCAGTTCTTC. It encodes CASGLGRGYEQFF.

The rearrangement links TRBV18 to TRBJ2-2; 12 positions match TRBD1. V lost 2 bases, J lost 2 bases, and 6 bases stayed unmatched. The germline gives CDR1 KGHSH, CDR2 LQKENI. CDR3 length: 18 residues. The CDR3 loop reads CASSPLGTGGSNTGELFF. CDR3 in DNA: TGTGCCAGCTCACCATTGGGGACAGGGGGCTCCAACACCGGGGAGCTGTTTTTT.

The chain recombines TRBV19 with TRBJ1-2; no clear D. This CDR3 contains 14 residues. V was clipped by 1 base and J by 4 bases, with 10 bases between them. Looked up from germline, CDR1 is LNHDA and CDR2 is SQIVND (reference sequence). CDR3 region: CASSIGSQSYGYTF. The CDR3 DNA reads as TGTGCCAGTAGTATAGGATCGCAGTCCTATGGCTACACCTTC.